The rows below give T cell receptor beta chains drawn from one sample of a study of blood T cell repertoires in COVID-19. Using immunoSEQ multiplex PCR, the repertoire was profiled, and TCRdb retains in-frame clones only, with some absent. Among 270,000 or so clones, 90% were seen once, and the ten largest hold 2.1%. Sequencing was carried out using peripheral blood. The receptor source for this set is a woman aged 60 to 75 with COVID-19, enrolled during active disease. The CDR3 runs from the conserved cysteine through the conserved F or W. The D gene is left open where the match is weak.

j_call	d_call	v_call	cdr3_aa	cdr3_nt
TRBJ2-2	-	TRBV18	CASSPRHGELFF	TGTGCCAGCTCACCACGGCACGGGGAGCTGTTTTTT
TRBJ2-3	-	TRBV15	CVLRLQGKQDTQYF	TGTGTACTTCGTCTGCAGGGTAAGCAAGATACGCAGTATTTT
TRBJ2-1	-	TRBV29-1	CSVEVSGQGLRIFF	TGCAGCGTTGAAGTCTCGGGCCAGGGACTCCGGATATTCTTC
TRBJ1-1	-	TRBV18	CASSPLEGRNTEAFF	TGTGCCAGCTCACCACTTGAAGGGAGGAACACTGAAGCTTTCTTT
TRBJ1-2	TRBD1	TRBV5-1	CASSFDREYGYTF	TGCGCCAGCAGCTTCGACAGGGAGTATGGCTACACCTTC
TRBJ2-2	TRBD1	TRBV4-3	CASSHTRGQGRDTGELFF	TGCGCCAGCAGCCATACAAGGGGACAGGGAAGGGATACCGGGGAGCTGTTTTTT
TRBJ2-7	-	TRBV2	CASRADSYEQYF	TGTGCCAGCAGAGCGGACAGCTACGAGCAGTACTTC
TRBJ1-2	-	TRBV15	CATSRDRYGYTF	TGTGCCACCAGCAGAGATCGCTATGGCTACACCTTC
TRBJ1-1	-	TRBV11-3	CASSRTAWGVNTEAFF	TGTGCCAGCAGCCGGACAGCCTGGGGTGTGAACACTGAAGCTTTCTTT
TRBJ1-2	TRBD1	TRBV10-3	CAISGGQGVNYGYTF	TGTGCCATCAGTGGGGGACAGGGGGTTAACTATGGCTACACCTTC